This T cell receptor (beta chain) derives from a study of T cell changes during pregnancy in multiple sclerosis. CDR3 length: 16 residues. V lost 8 bases, J lost 0 bases, and 10 bases stayed unmatched. Germline assignment: CDR1 MDHEN and CDR2 SYDVKM. Only in-frame clones appear in the TCRdb table, and some are missing; sequencing was by immunoSEQ multiplex PCR. Among about 70,000 clones listed, roughly 92% were seen once. The source of this sequence is a female donor in good health, enrolled as a control in a pregnancy study. Sequenced here: peripheral blood, sampled in the second trimester of pregnancy. The chain has TRBV28 and TRBJ2-1; the match to TRBD2 covers 7 bases. CDR3 in amino acids: CASLSGGLGSYNEQFF. The CDR3 region has the DNA TGTGCCAGCTTATCGGGAGGACTAGGCTCCTACAATGAGCAGTTCTTC.